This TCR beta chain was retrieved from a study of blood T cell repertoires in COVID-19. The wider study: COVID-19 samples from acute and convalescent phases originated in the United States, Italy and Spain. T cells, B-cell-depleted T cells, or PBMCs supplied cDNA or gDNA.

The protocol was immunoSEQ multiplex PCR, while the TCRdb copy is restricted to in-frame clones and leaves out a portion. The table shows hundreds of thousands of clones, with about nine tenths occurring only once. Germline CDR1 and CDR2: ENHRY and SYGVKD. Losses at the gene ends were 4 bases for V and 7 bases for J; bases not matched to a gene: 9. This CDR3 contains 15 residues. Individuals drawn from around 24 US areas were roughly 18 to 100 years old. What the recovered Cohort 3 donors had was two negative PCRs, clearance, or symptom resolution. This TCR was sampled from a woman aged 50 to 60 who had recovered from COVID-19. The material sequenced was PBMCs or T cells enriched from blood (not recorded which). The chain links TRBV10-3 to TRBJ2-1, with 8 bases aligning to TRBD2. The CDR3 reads CAISAFSGAGNEQFF. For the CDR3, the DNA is TGTGCCATCAGTGCCTTTAGCGGGGCAGGGAATGAGCAGTTCTTC.